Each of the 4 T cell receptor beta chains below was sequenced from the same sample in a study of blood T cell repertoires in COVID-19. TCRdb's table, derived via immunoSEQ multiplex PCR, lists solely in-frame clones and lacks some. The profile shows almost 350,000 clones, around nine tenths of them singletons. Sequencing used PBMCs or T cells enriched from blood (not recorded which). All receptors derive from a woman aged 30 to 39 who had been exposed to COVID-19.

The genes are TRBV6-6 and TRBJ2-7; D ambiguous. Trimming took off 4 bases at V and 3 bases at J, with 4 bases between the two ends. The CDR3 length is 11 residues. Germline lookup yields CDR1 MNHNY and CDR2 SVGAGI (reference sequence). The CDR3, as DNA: TGTGCCAGCAGTTTCAACTACGAGCAGTACTTC. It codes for CASSFNYEQYF.

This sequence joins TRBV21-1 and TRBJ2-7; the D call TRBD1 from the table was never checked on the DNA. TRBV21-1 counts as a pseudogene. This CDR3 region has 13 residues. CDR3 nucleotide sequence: TGTGCCAGCAGCAGGGGCCCTGGGAACGAGCAGTACTTC. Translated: CASSRGPGNEQYF.

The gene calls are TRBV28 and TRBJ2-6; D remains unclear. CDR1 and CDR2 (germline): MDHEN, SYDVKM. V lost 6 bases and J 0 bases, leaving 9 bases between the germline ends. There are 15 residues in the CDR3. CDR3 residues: CASSSQISGANVLTF. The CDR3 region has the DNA TGTGCCAGCAGCAGTCAGATCTCTGGGGCCAACGTCCTGACTTTC.

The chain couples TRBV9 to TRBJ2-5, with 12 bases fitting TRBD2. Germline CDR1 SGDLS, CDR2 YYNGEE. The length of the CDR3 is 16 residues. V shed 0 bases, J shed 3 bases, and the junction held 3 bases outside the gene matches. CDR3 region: CASSVVASGREETQYF. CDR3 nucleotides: TGTGCCAGCAGCGTAGTGGCTAGCGGGAGGGAAGAGACCCAGTACTTC.